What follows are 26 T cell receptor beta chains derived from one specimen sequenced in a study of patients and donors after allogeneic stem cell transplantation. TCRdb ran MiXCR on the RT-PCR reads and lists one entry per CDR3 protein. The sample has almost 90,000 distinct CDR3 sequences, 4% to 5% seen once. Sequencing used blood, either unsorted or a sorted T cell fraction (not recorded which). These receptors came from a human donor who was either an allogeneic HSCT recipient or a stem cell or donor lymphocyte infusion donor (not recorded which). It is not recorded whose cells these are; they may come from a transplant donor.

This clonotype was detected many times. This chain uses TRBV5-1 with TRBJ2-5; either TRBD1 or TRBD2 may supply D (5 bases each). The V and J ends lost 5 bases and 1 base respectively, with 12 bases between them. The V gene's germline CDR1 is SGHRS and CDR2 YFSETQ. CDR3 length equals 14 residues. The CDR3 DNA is TGCGCCAGCAGGGTGGGGGATCTCCAAGAGACCCAGTACTTC. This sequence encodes CASRVGDLQETQYF.

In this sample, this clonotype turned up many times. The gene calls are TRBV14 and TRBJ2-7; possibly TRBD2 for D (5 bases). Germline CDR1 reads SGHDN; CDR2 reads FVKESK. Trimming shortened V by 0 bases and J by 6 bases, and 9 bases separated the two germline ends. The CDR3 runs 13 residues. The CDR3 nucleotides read TGTGCCAGCAGCCAAGAAATCCGGGGCGAGCAGTACTTC. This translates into CASSQEIRGEQYF.

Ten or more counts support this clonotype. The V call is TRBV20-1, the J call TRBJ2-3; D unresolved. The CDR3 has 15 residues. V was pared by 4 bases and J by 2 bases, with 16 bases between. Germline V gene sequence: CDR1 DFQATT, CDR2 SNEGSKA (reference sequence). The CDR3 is CSAIAPLLATDTQYF. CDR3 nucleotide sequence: TGCAGTGCTATAGCCCCACTACTTGCCACAGATACGCAGTATTTT.

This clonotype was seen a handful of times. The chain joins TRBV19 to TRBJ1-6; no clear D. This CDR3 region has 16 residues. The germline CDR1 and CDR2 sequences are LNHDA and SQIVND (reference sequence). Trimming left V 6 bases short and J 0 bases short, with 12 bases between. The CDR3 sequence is CASRTDGRSYNSPLHF. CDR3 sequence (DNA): TGTGCCAGTAGAACGGATGGGCGCTCCTATAATTCACCCCTCCACTTT.

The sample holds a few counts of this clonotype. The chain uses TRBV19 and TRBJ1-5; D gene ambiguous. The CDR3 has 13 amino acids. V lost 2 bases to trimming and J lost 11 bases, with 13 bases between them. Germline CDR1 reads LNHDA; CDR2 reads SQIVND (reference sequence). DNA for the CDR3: TGTGCCAGTAGTATACAGTCTGGTTCGGCCCAGCATTTT. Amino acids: CASSIQSGSAQHF.

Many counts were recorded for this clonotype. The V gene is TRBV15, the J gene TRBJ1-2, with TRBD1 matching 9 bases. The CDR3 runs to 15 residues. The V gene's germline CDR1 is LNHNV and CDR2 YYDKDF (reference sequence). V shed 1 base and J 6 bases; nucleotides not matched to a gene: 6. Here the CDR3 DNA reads TGTGCCACCAGCAGAGGTCTAGGACAGGGGAATGGCTACACCTTC. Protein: CATSRGLGQGNGYTF.

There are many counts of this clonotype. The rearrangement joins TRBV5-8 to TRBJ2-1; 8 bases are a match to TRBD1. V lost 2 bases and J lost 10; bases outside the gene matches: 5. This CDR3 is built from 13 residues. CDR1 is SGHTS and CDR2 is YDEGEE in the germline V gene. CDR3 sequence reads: CASSFTGGREQFF. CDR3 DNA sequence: TGTGCCAGCAGCTTCACAGGGGGAAGGGAGCAGTTCTTC.

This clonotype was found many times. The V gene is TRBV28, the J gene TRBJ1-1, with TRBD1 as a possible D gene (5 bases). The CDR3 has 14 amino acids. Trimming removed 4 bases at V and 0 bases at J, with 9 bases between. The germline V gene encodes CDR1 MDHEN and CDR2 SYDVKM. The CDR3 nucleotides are TGTGCCAGCAGTTCCCCGGGACTGAACACTGAAGCTTTCTTT. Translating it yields CASSSPGLNTEAFF.

The CDR3 sequence: CASSQVDSAGEQFF. The CDR3 coding sequence is TGCGCCAGCAGCCAAGTTGACTCTGCTGGTGAGCAGTTCTTC. The chain carries TRBV4-1 and TRBJ2-1; D is ambiguous. V gave up 1 base and J gave up 9 bases, with 13 bases separating them. Germline V gene data show CDR1 as MGHRA and CDR2 as YSYEKL. The CDR3 extends over 14 amino acids.

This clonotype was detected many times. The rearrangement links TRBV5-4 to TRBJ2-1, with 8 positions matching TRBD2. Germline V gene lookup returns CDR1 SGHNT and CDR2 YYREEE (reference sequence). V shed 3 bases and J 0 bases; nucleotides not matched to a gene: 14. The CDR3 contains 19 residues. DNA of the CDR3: TGTGCCAGCAGCTCCGGAACTAGCGGTATATTAAGCTCCTACAATGAGCAGTTCTTC. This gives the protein CASSSGTSGILSSYNEQFF.

In DNA form, the CDR3 reads TGCAGTGCTAGGGAAGCCGGGGGGGCCCAGTACAATGAGCAGTTCTTC. This encodes CSAREAGGAQYNEQFF. The chain carries TRBV20-1 and TRBJ2-1; 8 nucleotides agree with TRBD2. Germline values: CDR1 DFQATT, CDR2 SNEGSKA (reference sequence). The CDR3 contains 16 residues. V lost 3 bases and J lost 4; bases outside the gene matches: 11.

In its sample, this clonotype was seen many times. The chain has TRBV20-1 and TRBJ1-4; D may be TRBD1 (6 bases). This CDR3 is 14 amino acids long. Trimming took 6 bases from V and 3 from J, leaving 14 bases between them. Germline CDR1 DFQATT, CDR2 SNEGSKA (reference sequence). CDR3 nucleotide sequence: TGCAGTGCGAATATACAGGGCTCTAATGAAAAACTGTTTTTT. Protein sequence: CSANIQGSNEKLFF.

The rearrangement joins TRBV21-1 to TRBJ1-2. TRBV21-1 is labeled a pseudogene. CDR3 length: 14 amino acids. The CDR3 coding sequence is TGTGCCAGCAGCCCAGCGGGGCAGAAGGGTGGCTACACCTTC. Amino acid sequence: CASSPAGQKGGYTF.

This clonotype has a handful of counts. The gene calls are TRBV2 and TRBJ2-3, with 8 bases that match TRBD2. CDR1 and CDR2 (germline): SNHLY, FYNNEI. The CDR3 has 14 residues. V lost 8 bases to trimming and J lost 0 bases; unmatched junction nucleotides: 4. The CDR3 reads CASRTSSSTDTQYF. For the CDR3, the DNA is TGTGCCAGCCGGACTAGCAGTAGCACAGATACGCAGTATTTT.

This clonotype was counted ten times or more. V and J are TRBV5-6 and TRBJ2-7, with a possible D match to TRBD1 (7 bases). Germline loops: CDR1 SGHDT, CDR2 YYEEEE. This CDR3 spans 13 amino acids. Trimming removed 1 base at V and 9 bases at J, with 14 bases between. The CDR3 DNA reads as TGTGCCAGCAGCTTGTTGGAGGGGGCGACGCAGTACTTC. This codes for CASSLLEGATQYF.

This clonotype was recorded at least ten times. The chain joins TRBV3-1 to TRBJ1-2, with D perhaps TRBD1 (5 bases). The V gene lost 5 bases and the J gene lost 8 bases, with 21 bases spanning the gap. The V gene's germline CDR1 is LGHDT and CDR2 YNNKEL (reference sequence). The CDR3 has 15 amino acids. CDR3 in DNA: TGTGCCAGCAGCTACTCCTCCGGGACCCCGGGGGGCTACACCTTC. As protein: CASSYSSGTPGGYTF.

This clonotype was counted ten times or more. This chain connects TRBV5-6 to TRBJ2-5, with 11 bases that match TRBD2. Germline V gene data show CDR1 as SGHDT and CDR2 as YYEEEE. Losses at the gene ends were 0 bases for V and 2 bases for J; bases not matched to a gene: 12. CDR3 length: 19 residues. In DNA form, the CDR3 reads TGTGCCAGCAGCTTGGTGGATTTAGCGGGAGGGCCAGGACAAGAGACCCAGTACTTC. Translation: CASSLVDLAGGPGQETQYF.

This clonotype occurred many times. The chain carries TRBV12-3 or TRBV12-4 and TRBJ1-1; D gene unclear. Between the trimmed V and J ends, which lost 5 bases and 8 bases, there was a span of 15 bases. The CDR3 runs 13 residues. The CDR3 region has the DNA TGTGCCAGCAGTCCCCGAGTCTCGGAAGAAGCTTTCTTT. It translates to CASSPRVSEEAFF.

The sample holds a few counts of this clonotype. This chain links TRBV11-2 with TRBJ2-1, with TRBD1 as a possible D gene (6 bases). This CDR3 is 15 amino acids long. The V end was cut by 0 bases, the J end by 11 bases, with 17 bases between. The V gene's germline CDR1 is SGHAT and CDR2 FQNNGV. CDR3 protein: CASSLDSDFGTQQFF. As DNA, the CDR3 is TGTGCCAGCAGCTTAGATTCGGATTTTGGGACACAGCAGTTCTTC.

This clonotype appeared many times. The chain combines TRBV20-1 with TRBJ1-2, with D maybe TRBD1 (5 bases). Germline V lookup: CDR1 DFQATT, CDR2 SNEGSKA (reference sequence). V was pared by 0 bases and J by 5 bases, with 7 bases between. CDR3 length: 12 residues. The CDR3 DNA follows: TGCAGTGCTAGAGATTGGGGGTATGGCTACACCTTC. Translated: CSARDWGYGYTF.

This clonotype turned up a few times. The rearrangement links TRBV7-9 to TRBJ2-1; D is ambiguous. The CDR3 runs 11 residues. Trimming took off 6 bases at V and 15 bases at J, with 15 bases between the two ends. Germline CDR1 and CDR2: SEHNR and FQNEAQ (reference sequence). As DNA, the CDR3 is TGTGCCAGCAGTCAAGGGCTAGTTGGGTTCTTC. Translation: CASSQGLVGFF.

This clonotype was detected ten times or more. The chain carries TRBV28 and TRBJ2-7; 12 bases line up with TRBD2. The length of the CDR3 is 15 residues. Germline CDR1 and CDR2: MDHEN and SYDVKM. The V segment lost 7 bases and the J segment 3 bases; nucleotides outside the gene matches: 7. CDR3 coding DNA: TGTGCCAGCACCATAGGACTAGCGGGATACTACGAGCAGTACTTC. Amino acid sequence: CASTIGLAGYYEQYF. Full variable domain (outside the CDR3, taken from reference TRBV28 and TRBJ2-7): DVKVTQSSRYLVKRTGEKVFLECVQDMDHENMFWYRQDPGLGLRLIYFSYDVKMKEKGDIPEGYSVSREKKERFSLILESASTNQTSMYLCASTIGLAGYYEQYFGPGTRLTVT.

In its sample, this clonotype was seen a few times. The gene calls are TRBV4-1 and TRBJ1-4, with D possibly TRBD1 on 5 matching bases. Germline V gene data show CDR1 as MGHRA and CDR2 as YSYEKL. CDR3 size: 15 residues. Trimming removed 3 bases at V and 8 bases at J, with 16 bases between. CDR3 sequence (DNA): TGCGCCAGCAGCCAGTTTGTGGGGGATCGAGAAAAACTGTTTTTT. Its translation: CASSQFVGDREKLFF.

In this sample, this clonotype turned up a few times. The CDR3 reads CASSYSGHSGGIGYTF. As DNA, the CDR3 is TGTGCCAGCAGTTACTCGGGACATTCAGGGGGGATCGGCTACACCTTC. The V call is TRBV6-5, the J call TRBJ1-2; 7 bases align to TRBD1. V dropped 0 bases and J dropped 8; count of bases not matched to a gene: 12. CDR3 length: 16 residues. Germline V gene data show CDR1 as MNHEY and CDR2 as SVGAGI.

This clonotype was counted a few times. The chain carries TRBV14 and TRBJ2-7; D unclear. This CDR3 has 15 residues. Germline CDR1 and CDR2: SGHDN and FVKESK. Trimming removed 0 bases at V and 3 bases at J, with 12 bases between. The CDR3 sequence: CASSQDAARSYEQYF. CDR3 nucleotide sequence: TGTGCCAGCAGCCAAGACGCCGCCCGTAGCTACGAGCAGTACTTC.

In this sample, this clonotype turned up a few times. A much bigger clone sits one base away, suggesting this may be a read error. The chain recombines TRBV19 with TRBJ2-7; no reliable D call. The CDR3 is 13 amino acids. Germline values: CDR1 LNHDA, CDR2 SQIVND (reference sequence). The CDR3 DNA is TGTGCCAGTAGTATAGGCTCCCCGGAAGAGCAGGACTTC. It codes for CASSIGSPEEQDF. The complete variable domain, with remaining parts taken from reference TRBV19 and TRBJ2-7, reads DGGITQSPKYLFRKEGQNVTLSCEQNLNHDAMYWYRQDPGQGLRLIYYSQIVNDFQKGDIAEGYSVSREKKESFPLTVTSAQKNPTAFYLCASSIGSPEEQDFGPGTRLTVT.